This entry concerns a single T cell receptor (beta chain). Its antigen is currently unknown. A junction end diverges from the germline sequence, so it may reflect a read error. The CDR3 is made up of 14 amino acids. Germline CDR1 and CDR2: SGHTA and FQGNSA. Individual cDNA molecules received unique molecular identifiers in the library. TCRdb ran MiXCR on the RACE reads and lists one entry per CDR3 protein. This sample has fewer than 400,000 distinct CDR3 sequences, with about 7% found just once. The data are from a study of human T cells and chemical hapten exposure. Study details: While the approximately 24-week study was under way, patients received diphenylcyclopropenone on the scalp every week.

Study-level points and caveats: Among expanded TCRs, significantly more large CDR3 similarity clusters formed than among controls.

The time point here: patch test 1, 2 weeks after DPC sensitization. The treatment: therapeutic diphenylcyclopropenone sensitization with weekly scalp DPC. Each donor was an alopecia patient between 18 and 70 years of age who qualified for DPC. Material: whole blood, obtained in connection with sensitization to the hapten diphenylcyclopropenone (DPC). This sequence originates from a woman younger than 30 with alopecia areata. Some clones in this sample may be carry-over from other donors' samples. J is TRBJ2-3 and V is TRBV7-2, with TRBD2 as a possible D gene (5 bases). This CDR3 is CPSSLRRQADTQYF. The DNA for the CDR3 is TGTCCCAGCAGTTTAAGGAGGCAGGCAGATACGCAGTATTTT.